A selection of T cell receptor beta chains follows, all from one sample in a study of blood T cell repertoires in COVID-19. The assay was immunoSEQ multiplex PCR, and TCRdb's table has in-frame clones only and misses some. The repertoire holds approximately 150,000 clones, with 70% to 85% as singletons. Sequencing was done on a sample of peripheral blood. These receptors were collected from a woman between 45 and 60 years old in a cohort sampled during active or convalescent COVID-19. Each CDR3 is given without its conserved first and last residue.

SASNSGGKLF	TRBV20-1	TRBJ1-4
ASSLGLVRQF	TRBV7-2	TRBJ2-1
ASSQPGTDTQY	TRBV4-1	TRBJ2-3
ASIGGQGNQPQH	TRBV27	TRBJ1-5
ASSLEGARSGNTIY	TRBV5-1	TRBJ1-3
ASSINRGDAF	TRBV19	TRBJ1-1
ASRLAGGPLETQY	TRBV6-5	TRBJ2-5
ASSEGGYGYT	TRBV6-1	TRBJ1-2
AISETGLGLNYGYT	TRBV10-3	TRBJ1-2
ASSTAGLAGLDYEQY	TRBV19	TRBJ2-7
ASSQPPGLAHT	TRBV5-4	TRBJ1-2
ASSGGVGYSNQPQH	TRBV19	TRBJ1-5
ASSRTGTSAEAF	TRBV2	TRBJ1-1
ASISVEGAYEQY	TRBV7-2	TRBJ2-7
ASSQVARSNYGYT	TRBV3-1/TRBV3-2	TRBJ1-2
ASSRGQQLNIEAF	TRBV4-1	TRBJ1-1
ASSLERTGGDYGYT	TRBV7-2	TRBJ1-2
ASSLGGGLITEAF	TRBV7-2	TRBJ1-1